This TCR beta chain comes out of a study of T cell repertoires in ileal Crohn's disease. In the study overall: Postoperative therapy was given to about half: about 11 thiopurines, roughly 20 anti-TNF agents.

As to this clone: The antigen is not known.

Study-wide points: Mucosal expansions were suggested to be mainly CD8 T cells.

Five hundred nanograms of biopsy DNA per sample underwent TCRB immunosequencing. The protocol was immunoSEQ multiplex PCR, while the TCRdb copy is restricted to in-frame clones and leaves out a portion. The table includes thousands of clones, roughly 77% detected once. Patients were adults with ileal or ileocolonic Crohn's disease needing resection. This CDR3 is built from 12 residues. V lost 2 bases and J lost 6, with 6 bases in between. Germline V gene lookup returns CDR1 WNHNN and CDR2 SYGVQD (reference sequence). This receptor was taken from an adult with Crohn's disease. Material: ileal tissue. The rearrangement uses TRBV10-1 and TRBJ2-3; a weak D match, TRBD2 (5 bases). The CDR3 protein is CASSETRDTQYF. CDR3 DNA: TGCGCCAGCAGTGAGACTAGGGATACGCAGTATTTT.